Below, 30 T cell receptor beta chains from the same sample are listed, as sequenced in a study of T cell responses to AZD1222 COVID-19 vaccine. Repertoires were generated with immunoSEQ multiplex PCR, while TCRdb's copy carries only in-frame clones and drops some. The profile shows 200,000 or so clones, approximately 94% of them singletons. The sample in question was peripheral blood, obtained on day 0 of AZD1222 vaccination. The receptors stem from an adult in good health.

This clone is medium-sized. This chain links TRBV28 with TRBJ2-3; D is uncertain. V was cut by 3 bases and J by 0 bases, with 19 bases left in between. The germline V gene has CDR1 MDHEN and CDR2 SYDVKM. This CDR3 contains 18 residues. This CDR3 reads CASSLEYVGHRSTDTQYF. As DNA, the CDR3 is TGTGCCAGCAGTTTGGAATATGTTGGCCATAGAAGCACAGATACGCAGTATTTT. Supplemented by reference TRBV28 and TRBJ2-3, the full variable domain reads DVKVTQSSRYLVKRTGEKVFLECVQDMDHENMFWYRQDPGLGLRLIYFSYDVKMKEKGDIPEGYSVSREKKERFSLILESASTNQTSMYLCASSLEYVGHRSTDTQYFGPGTRLTVL.

The V call is TRBV9, the J call TRBJ2-7, with D possibly matching TRBD2 (6 bases). Germline V gives CDR1 SGDLS, CDR2 YYNGEE. V was cut by 0 bases and J by 3 bases, with 13 bases left in between. The CDR3 contains 15 residues. DNA of the CDR3: TGTGCCAGCAGCGTAGCTCCTAGCGTAGACTACGAGCAGTACTTC. Protein product: CASSVAPSVDYEQYF.

This chain joins TRBV30 and TRBJ2-3; 8 bases align to TRBD1. Germline V gene lookup returns CDR1 GTSNPN and CDR2 SVGIG (reference sequence). This CDR3 spans 13 amino acids. The V gene end was trimmed by 4 bases and the J gene end by 7 bases; junction bases not matched to a gene: 7. The CDR3 protein is CAWIGQGQYTQYF. CDR3 nucleotides: TGTGCCTGGATCGGACAGGGTCAGTATACGCAGTATTTT.

The rearrangement links TRBV9 to TRBJ2-3, with 9 bases aligning to TRBD2. Trimming cost V 3 bases and J 3 bases; bases outside gene matches: 5. There are 15 residues in the CDR3. The germline V gene encodes CDR1 SGDLS and CDR2 YYNGEE. The DNA for the CDR3 is TGTGCCAGCAGCGCCCTCGCGGGAGGGACAGATACGCAGTATTTT. This translates into CASSALAGGTDTQYF. Supplemented by reference TRBV9 and TRBJ2-3, the full variable domain reads DSGVTQTPKHLITATGQRVTLRCSPRSGDLSVYWYQQSLDQGLQFLIQYYNGEERAKGNILERFSAQQFPDLHSELNLSSLELGDSALYFCASSALAGGTDTQYFGPGTRLTVL.

The chain links TRBV2 to TRBJ1-3; D is unresolved. The germline CDR1 and CDR2 sequences are SNHLY and FYNNEI. This CDR3 contains 15 residues. The V end was cut by 6 bases, the J end by 0 bases, with 12 bases between. The CDR3 loop is CASSRLVSSGNTIYF. The CDR3 DNA is TGTGCCAGCAGCCGACTCGTGAGCTCTGGAAACACCATATATTTT.

V gene TRBV5-1 combines with J gene TRBJ1-6, with D perhaps matching TRBD1 (6 bases). Per germline, CDR1 SGHRS and CDR2 YFSETQ. Trimming took 0 bases from V and 11 from J, leaving 15 bases between them. This CDR3 is built from 15 residues. Here the CDR3 DNA reads TGCGCCAGCAGCTTGGACACAGGGCTGTTGGCACCCCTCCACTTT. Translated, it gives CASSLDTGLLAPLHF.

V usage is TRBV24-1 and J usage is TRBJ1-1; unclear D gene. Germline V CDR1 and CDR2: KGHDR, SFDVKD. The length of the CDR3 is 12 residues. The V end lost 0 bases, the J end lost 8 bases, and 6 bases lay between the germline ends. In DNA, the CDR3 is TGTGCCACCAGTGATTTGCGTTTGGAAGCTTTCTTT. Translating it yields CATSDLRLEAFF.

The chain couples TRBV6-5 to TRBJ2-7, with 7 bases lining up with TRBD1. With V trimmed by 4 bases and J by 0 bases, 9 bases remained unmatched. CDR3 length equals 16 residues. The germline V gene encodes CDR1 MNHEY and CDR2 SVGAGI. CDR3 bases: TGTGCCAGCAGTTTTCGGGACAGTCGATCCTCCTACGAGCAGTACTTC. It translates to CASSFRDSRSSYEQYF.

V usage is TRBV5-4 and J usage is TRBJ2-7; TRBD1 agrees at 9 bases. Trimming took 3 bases from V and 0 from J; bases not matched to a gene: 4. CDR1 is SGHNT, CDR2 YYREEE, per germline (reference sequence). The CDR3 sequence is 15 residues long. The CDR3 spells CASSSEDRGSYEQYF. Written as DNA, the CDR3 is TGTGCCAGCAGCTCAGAGGACAGGGGCTCCTACGAGCAGTACTTC.

This chain connects TRBV30 to TRBJ1-2; D unclear. CDR1 and CDR2 from the germline V gene are GTSNPN and SVGIG (reference sequence). Trimming shortened V by 0 bases and J by 0 bases, and 11 bases separated the two germline ends. The CDR3 is 15 amino acids. The CDR3 sequence is CAWSVSGRTNYGYTF. The CDR3 nucleotides read TGTGCCTGGAGTGTATCGGGCAGAACTAACTATGGCTACACCTTC.

This chain joins TRBV9 and TRBJ1-3; D remains unclear. The germline CDR1 and CDR2 sequences are SGDLS and YYNGEE. V was pared by 0 bases and J by 0 bases, with 7 bases between. The CDR3 runs 15 residues. CDR3 residues: CASSVDLGSGNTIYF. DNA for the CDR3: TGTGCCAGCAGCGTAGATTTAGGCTCTGGAAACACCATATATTTT.

The V gene is TRBV6-5, the J gene TRBJ2-1; a possible D gene is TRBD2 (5 bases). The CDR3 is 13 residues long. Germline V gene lookup returns CDR1 MNHEY and CDR2 SVGAGI. V was cut by 6 bases and J by 4 bases, with 10 bases left in between. The CDR3, as DNA: TGTGCCAGCAGGCTCGGACTTTACAATGAGCAGTTCTTC. Encoded protein: CASRLGLYNEQFF.

This chain connects TRBV27 to TRBJ2-1, with TRBD1 matching over 7 bases. Germline CDR1 and CDR2: MNHEY and SMNVEV (reference sequence). Trimming removed 6 bases from V and 4 bases from J; junction bases left unmatched: 9. The CDR3 covers 15 residues. The CDR3 spells CASRSTGTRYNEQFF. The CDR3 DNA reads as TGTGCCAGCAGATCGACAGGGACCCGTTACAATGAGCAGTTCTTC.

The chain combines TRBV5-1 with TRBJ2-1, with D unresolved. The CDR3 covers 14 residues. In germline, CDR1 is SGHRS, CDR2 YFSETQ. Between the trimmed V and J ends, which lost 1 base and 7 bases, there was a span of 12 bases. CDR3 loop: CASSLLAGSNEQFF. CDR3 DNA: TGCGCCAGCAGCTTGCTCGCAGGTTCGAATGAGCAGTTCTTC.

This rearrangement joins TRBV28 to TRBJ2-7, with TRBD2 matching 11 bases. V lost 5 bases and J lost 3; bases outside the gene matches: 9. CDR3 size: 16 residues. CDR1 is MDHEN and CDR2 is SYDVKM in the germline V gene. In DNA form, the CDR3 reads TGTGCCAGCAGTCCCACCGGGACTAGCGGAATCTACGAGCAGTACTTC. Translation: CASSPTGTSGIYEQYF.

The chain links TRBV19 to TRBJ2-5, with TRBD1 matching 11 bases. Germline V gene sequence: CDR1 LNHDA, CDR2 SQIVND (reference sequence). V lost 4 bases, J lost 1 base, and 5 bases stayed unmatched. This CDR3 is built from 16 residues. The CDR3 spells CASSTRTGGFQETQYF. The CDR3 bases are TGTGCCAGTAGTACAAGGACAGGGGGCTTCCAAGAGACCCAGTACTTC.

This sequence joins TRBV30 and TRBJ2-1; 12 nucleotides agree with TRBD2. Trimming cost V 2 bases and J 8 bases; bases outside gene matches: 16. The CDR3 sequence is 18 residues long. Germline values: CDR1 GTSNPN, CDR2 SVGIG (reference sequence). The CDR3 nucleotides are TGTGCCTGGAGTCCCACCCAATGGCTAGCGGGAGGGAGGGATGAGCAGTTCTTC. Protein sequence: CAWSPTQWLAGGRDEQFF.

The chain employs TRBV11-2 and TRBJ2-1; TRBD2 agrees at 8 bases. The CDR3 runs 14 residues. J gave up 9 bases and V 1 base, and 5 bases lay outside the gene matches. The V gene's germline CDR1 is SGHAT and CDR2 FQNNGV. CDR3 amino acids: CASSLVFGGAEQFF. CDR3 sequence (DNA): TGTGCCAGCAGCTTAGTATTCGGGGGGGCTGAGCAGTTCTTC. Based on the CDR3 plus reference TRBV11-2 and TRBJ2-1, the full variable domain is EAGVAQSPRYKIIEKRQSVAFWCNPISGHATLYWYQQILGQGPKLLIQFQNNGVVDDSQLPKDRFSAERLKGVDSTLKIQPAKLEDSAVYLCASSLVFGGAEQFFGPGTRLTVL.

J is TRBJ2-3 and V is TRBV5-6; D is unresolved. V gave up 0 bases and J gave up 6 bases, with 8 bases separating them. This CDR3 is built from 13 residues. The germline V gene encodes CDR1 SGHDT and CDR2 YYEEEE. The CDR3 DNA reads as TGTGCCAGCAGCTTGGGTGCCGGGGATACGCAGTATTTT. Amino acid sequence: CASSLGAGDTQYF. Complete variable domain (other parts from reference TRBV5-6 and TRBJ2-3): DAGVTQSPTHLIKTRGQQVTLRCSPKSGHDTVSWYQQALGQGPQFIFQYYEEEERQRGNFPDRFSGHQFPNYSSELNVNALLLGDSALYLCASSLGAGDTQYFGPGTRLTVL.

This chain connects TRBV7-6 to TRBJ2-3; D gene uncertain. The CDR3 has 15 amino acids. Trimming removed 0 bases at V and 0 bases at J, with 7 bases between. CDR1 is SGHVS, CDR2 FNYEAQ, per germline. The CDR3 DNA reads as TGTGCCAGCAGCTTAGCCTGGGCGAGCACAGATACGCAGTATTTT. It is translated as CASSLAWASTDTQYF.

The chain employs TRBV19 and TRBJ2-1; 12 nucleotides match TRBD2. CDR3 length equals 14 residues. Germline loops: CDR1 LNHDA, CDR2 SQIVND (reference sequence). Trimming at V came to 5 bases and at J to 8 bases, leaving 4 bases not matched to a gene. This CDR3 reads CASSLAGGRDEQFF. The DNA of the CDR3 is TGTGCCAGTAGTCTAGCGGGAGGGCGGGATGAGCAGTTCTTC.

The rearrangement links TRBV14 to TRBJ1-1, with D possibly TRBD1 on 5 matching bases. Germline lookup yields CDR1 SGHDN and CDR2 FVKESK. This CDR3 spans 17 amino acids. The V gene lost 1 base and the J gene lost 3 bases, with 18 bases spanning the gap. The CDR3 region is CASSQVKQARRDTEAFF. DNA of the CDR3: TGTGCCAGCAGCCAAGTAAAACAGGCACGGAGGGACACTGAAGCTTTCTTT. The variable domain in full, completed from reference TRBV14 and TRBJ1-1, reads EAGVTQFPSHSVIEKGQTVTLRCDPISGHDNLYWYRRVMGKEIKFLLHFVKESKQDESGMPNNRFLAERTGGTYSTLKVQPAELEDSGVYFCASSQVKQARRDTEAFFGQGTRLTVV.

This clone was recorded only once. V and J are TRBV28 and TRBJ1-5, with 7 positions matching TRBD1. The CDR3 covers 15 residues. V dropped 4 bases and J dropped 4; count of bases not matched to a gene: 7. Germline CDR1 is MDHEN and CDR2 is SYDVKM. CDR3 protein: CASSSRGRGNQPQHF. The CDR3 region has the DNA TGTGCCAGCAGTTCTAGGGGGCGAGGGAATCAGCCCCAGCATTTT.

This chain uses TRBV18 with TRBJ1-4, with TRBD1 as a possible D gene (6 bases). V shed 2 bases and J shed 7 bases, with 11 bases lying between them. The CDR3 is 14 amino acids. CDR1 and CDR2 (germline): KGHSH, LQKENI. This chain's CDR3 is CASSPAAGVEKLFF. DNA of the CDR3: TGTGCCAGCTCACCAGCGGCAGGGGTTGAAAAACTGTTTTTT.

J is TRBJ1-1 and V is TRBV9; D is undetermined. The CDR3 totals 15 residues. Germline V gene lookup returns CDR1 SGDLS and CDR2 YYNGEE. Trimming stripped 4 bases from V and 0 bases from J, with 13 bases between. This chain's CDR3 is CASSPSLAVNTEAFF. The CDR3 bases are TGTGCCAGCAGCCCCTCTTTGGCGGTGAACACTGAAGCTTTCTTT.

Points on this clone: The junction shows a germline mismatch at one end, possibly a read error. The chain combines TRBV5-4 with TRBJ1-1; tentatively, D is TRBD1 (6 bases). This CDR3 spans 14 amino acids. Germline V CDR1 and CDR2: SGHNT, YYREEE (reference sequence). The chain's CDR3 is CASSENRVNIEAFF. DNA of the CDR3: TGTGCCAGCAGCGAAAACAGGGTTAACATTGAAGCTTTCTTT. The full variable domain, completed using reference TRBV5-4 and TRBJ1-1, is ETGVTQSPTHLIKTRGQQVTLRCSSQSGHNTVSWYQQALGQGPQFIFQYYREEENGRGNFPPRFSGLQFPNYSSELNVNALELDDSALYLCASSENRVNIEAFFGQGTRLTVV.

This CDR3 is CASSVAEAGTTGNTIYF. Written as DNA, the CDR3 is TGTGCCAGCAGCGTAGCGGAGGCAGGGACGACTGGAAACACCATATATTTT. V usage is TRBV9 and J usage is TRBJ1-3; D is possibly TRBD1 (5 bases). The length of the CDR3 is 17 residues. From germline, CDR1 is SGDLS and CDR2 YYNGEE. The V and J ends lost 0 bases and 2 bases respectively, with 15 bases between them.

The rearrangement links TRBV27 to TRBJ1-2; 12 bases line up with TRBD1. The V gene's germline CDR1 is MNHEY and CDR2 SMNVEV (reference sequence). The CDR3 is 18 amino acids. Trimming removed 2 bases from V and 1 base from J; junction bases left unmatched: 8. The CDR3 spells CASSLTSGQGADNYGYTF. The CDR3 region has the DNA TGTGCCAGCAGTTTAACGTCGGGACAGGGGGCGGATAACTATGGCTACACCTTC.

This sequence joins TRBV6-5 and TRBJ1-1; 7 bases agree with TRBD1. The CDR3 extends over 15 amino acids. CDR1 and CDR2 (germline): MNHEY, SVGAGI. V was pared by 1 base and J by 3 bases, with 5 bases of the junction left unmatched. The CDR3 DNA reads as TGTGCCAGCAGTTACTTGGGCAGGGGGGACACTGAAGCTTTCTTT. It is translated as CASSYLGRGDTEAFF.

The count of this clone is one. The V gene is TRBV5-6, the J gene TRBJ1-3, with D possibly being TRBD1 (5 bases). From germline, CDR1 is SGHDT and CDR2 YYEEEE. The CDR3 totals 11 residues. Trimming pared 3 bases from V and 7 bases from J, leaving 5 bases between. The CDR3 here is CASSWGNTIYF. DNA of the CDR3: TGTGCCAGCAGCTGGGGGAACACCATATATTTT.